This TCR beta chain was sequenced in a study of T-cell memory formation after mild COVID-19. This clonotype was found a few times. The antigen is not known. The length of the CDR3 is 11 residues. Trimming stripped 1 base from V and 9 bases from J, with 6 bases between. Germline-derived CDR1 and CDR2 are SEHNR and FQNEAQ (reference sequence). A single record per CDR3 protein comes from TCRdb applying MiXCR to the 5' RACE reads. Seen here are about 470,000 distinct CDR3 sequences, nearly 25% observed once, and the top ten hold approximately 12%. Notes on the study in general: Clones which contracted sat mainly in CM and EM if CD4+, and in EMRA if CD8+.

The clonotype was recovered from an adult woman who had mild COVID-19 (a few samples of this study predate the infection). Cell type and time point are not known. This rearrangement joins TRBV7-9 to TRBJ1-2, with unresolved D. Sequenced material: PBMCs or a T cell subset sorted from them (not recorded which). The chain's CDR3 is CASSLGRSYTF. The CDR3 nucleotides read TGTGCCAGCAGCTTAGGCAGGAGCTACACCTTC.